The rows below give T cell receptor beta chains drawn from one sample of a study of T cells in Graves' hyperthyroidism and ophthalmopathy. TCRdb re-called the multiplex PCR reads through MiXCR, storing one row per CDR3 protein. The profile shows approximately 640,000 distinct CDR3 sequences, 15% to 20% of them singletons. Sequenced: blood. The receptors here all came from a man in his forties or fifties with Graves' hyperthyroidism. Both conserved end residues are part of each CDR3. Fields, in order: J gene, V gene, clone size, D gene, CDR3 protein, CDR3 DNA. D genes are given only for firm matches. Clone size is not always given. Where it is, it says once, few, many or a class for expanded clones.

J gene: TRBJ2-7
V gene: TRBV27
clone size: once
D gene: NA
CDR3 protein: CASRGAGNYEQYF
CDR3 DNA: TGTGCCAGCAGGGGCGCAGGGAACTACGAGCAGTACTTC

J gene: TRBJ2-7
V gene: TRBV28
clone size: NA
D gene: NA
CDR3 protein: CASSFGGQSGQYF
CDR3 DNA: TGTGCCAGCAGTTTCGGGGGACAGTCTGGGCAGTACTTC

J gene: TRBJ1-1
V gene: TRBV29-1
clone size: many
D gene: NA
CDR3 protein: CSVGLYSVEAFF
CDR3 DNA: TGCAGCGTTGGGCTATACAGTGTTGAAGCTTTCTTT

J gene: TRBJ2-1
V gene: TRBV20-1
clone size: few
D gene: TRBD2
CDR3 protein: CSAWTGTSAEGQFF
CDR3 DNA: TGCAGTGCATGGACCGGGACTAGCGCCGAGGGGCAGTTCTTC

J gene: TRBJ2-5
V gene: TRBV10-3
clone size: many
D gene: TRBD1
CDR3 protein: CAISTNHRDSDQETQYF
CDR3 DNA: TGTGCCATCAGTACGAATCACCGGGACAGCGACCAAGAGACCCAGTACTTC

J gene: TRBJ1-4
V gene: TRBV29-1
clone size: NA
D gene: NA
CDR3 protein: CSVLDRTEKLFF
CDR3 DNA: TGCAGCGTTCTCGACAGGACTGAAAAACTGTTTTTT

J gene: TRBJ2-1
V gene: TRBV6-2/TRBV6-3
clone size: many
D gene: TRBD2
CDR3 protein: CASSRTSGTFGFF
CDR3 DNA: TGTGCCAGCAGTCGGACTAGCGGGACCTTTGGGTTCTTC

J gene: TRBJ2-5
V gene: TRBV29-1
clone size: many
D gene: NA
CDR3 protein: CSVWSPGSETQYF
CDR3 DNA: TGCAGCGTTTGGAGTCCGGGATCGGAGACCCAGTACTTC

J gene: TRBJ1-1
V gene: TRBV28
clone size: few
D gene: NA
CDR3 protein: CASSYTDRSVGTEAFF
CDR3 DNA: TGTGCCAGCAGTTACACGGACCGATCCGTCGGGACTGAAGCTTTCTTT

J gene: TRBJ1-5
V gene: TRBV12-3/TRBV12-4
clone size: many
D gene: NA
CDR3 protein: CASSPVETSRPQHF
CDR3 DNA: TGTGCCAGCAGCCCCGTGGAGACCTCACGGCCCCAGCATTTT

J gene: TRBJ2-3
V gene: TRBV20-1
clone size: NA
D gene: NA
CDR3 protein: CSAPTGWYTDTQYF
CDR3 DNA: TGCAGTGCTCCGACGGGATGGTACACAGATACGCAGTATTTT

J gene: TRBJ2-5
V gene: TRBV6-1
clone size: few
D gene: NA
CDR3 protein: CASRYTGTTSAETQYF
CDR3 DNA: TGTGCCAGCAGGTATACCGGGACCACATCCGCCGAGACCCAGTACTTC

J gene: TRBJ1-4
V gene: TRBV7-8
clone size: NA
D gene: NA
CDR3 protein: CASSVVQHPNEKLFF
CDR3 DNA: TGTGCCAGCAGCGTGGTCCAACACCCTAATGAAAAACTGTTTTTT

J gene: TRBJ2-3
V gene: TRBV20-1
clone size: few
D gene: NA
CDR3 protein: CSAFRAASTDTQYF
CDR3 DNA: TGCAGTGCCTTTAGGGCAGCTAGCACAGATACGCAGTATTTT

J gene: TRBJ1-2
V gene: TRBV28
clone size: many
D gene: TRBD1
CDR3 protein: CASSPGQAAYGYTF
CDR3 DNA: TGTGCCAGCAGTCCGGGACAGGCCGCCTATGGCTACACCTTC

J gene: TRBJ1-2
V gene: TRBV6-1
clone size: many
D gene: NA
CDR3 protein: CASTATEINYGYTF
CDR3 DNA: TGTGCCAGCACTGCGACAGAGATTAACTATGGCTACACCTTC

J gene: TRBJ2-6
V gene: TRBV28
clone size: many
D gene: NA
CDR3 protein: CASSSPAGANVLTF
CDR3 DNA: TGTGCCAGCAGTTCCCCAGCTGGGGCCAACGTCCTGACTTTC

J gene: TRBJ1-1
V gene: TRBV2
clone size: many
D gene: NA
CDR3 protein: CASSPFSGVDTEAFF
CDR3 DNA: TGTGCCAGCAGTCCTTTTAGTGGCGTGGACACTGAAGCTTTCTTT

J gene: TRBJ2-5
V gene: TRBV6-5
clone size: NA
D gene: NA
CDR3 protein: CASSYSGTAPQETQYF
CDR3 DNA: TGTGCCAGCAGTTACTCCGGGACTGCCCCCCAAGAGACCCAGTACTTC

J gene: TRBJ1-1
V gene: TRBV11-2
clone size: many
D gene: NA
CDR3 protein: CASSFTVAEAFF
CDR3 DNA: TGTGCCAGCAGCTTTACCGTGGCTGAAGCTTTCTTT

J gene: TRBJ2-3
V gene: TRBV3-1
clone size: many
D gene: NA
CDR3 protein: CASSVPGSDTQYF
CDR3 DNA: TGTGCCAGCAGCGTCCCCGGGTCAGATACGCAGTATTTT

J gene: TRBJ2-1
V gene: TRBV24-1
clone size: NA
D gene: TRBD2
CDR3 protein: CATSDFITGGVNEQFF
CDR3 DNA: TGTGCCACCAGTGATTTCATCACGGGAGGCGTGAATGAGCAGTTCTTC

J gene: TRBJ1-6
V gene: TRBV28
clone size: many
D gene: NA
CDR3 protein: CASSNTQGFHSPLHF
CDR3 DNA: TGTGCCAGCAGTAACACTCAGGGGTTTCATTCACCCCTCCACTTT

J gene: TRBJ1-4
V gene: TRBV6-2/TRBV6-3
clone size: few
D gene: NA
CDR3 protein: CASSYGREKLFF
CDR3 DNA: TGTGCCAGCAGTTACGGACGGGAAAAACTGTTTTTT

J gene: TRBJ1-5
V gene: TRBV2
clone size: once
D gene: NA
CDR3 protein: CASRDTGTLNQPQHF
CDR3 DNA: TGTGCCAGCAGGGACACCGGGACCCTCAATCAGCCCCAGCATTTT

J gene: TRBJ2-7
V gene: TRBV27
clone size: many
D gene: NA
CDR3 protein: CASSPLGLAKVYEQYF
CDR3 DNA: TGTGCCAGCAGTCCACTGGGTCTAGCAAAAGTCTACGAGCAGTACTTC

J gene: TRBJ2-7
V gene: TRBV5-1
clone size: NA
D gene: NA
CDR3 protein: CASSSAGCEQYF
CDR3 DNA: TGCGCCAGCAGCTCCGCGGGTTGCGAGCAGTACTTC

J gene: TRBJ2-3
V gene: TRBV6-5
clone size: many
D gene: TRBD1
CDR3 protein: CASSLLWTGILNTQYF
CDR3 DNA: TGTGCCAGCAGTTTGCTCTGGACAGGGATTTTGAATACGCAGTATTTT

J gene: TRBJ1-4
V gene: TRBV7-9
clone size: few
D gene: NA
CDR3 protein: CASSLESAAEKLFF
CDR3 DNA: TGTGCCAGCAGCTTAGAATCTGCAGCTGAAAAACTGTTTTTT